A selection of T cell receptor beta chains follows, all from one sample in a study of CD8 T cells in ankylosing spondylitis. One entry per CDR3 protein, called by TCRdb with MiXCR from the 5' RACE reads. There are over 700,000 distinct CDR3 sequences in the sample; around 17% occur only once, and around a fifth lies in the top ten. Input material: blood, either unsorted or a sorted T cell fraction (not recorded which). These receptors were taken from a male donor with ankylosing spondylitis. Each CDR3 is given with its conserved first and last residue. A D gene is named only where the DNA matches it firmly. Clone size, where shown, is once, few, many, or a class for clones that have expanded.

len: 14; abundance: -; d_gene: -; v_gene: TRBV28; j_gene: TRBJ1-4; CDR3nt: TGTGCCAGCCGCGGTGACAGGAACAATGAAAAACTGTTTTTT; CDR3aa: CASRGDRNNEKLFF
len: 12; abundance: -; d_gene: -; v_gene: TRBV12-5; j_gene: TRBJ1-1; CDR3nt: TGTGCTAGTGGCCCCAGCGTATTTGAAGCTTTCTTT; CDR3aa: CASGPSVFEAFF
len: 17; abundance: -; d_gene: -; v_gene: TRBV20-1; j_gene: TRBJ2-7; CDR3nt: TGCAGTGCTAGATCACTACCACCAGGCAGCACTTCCTACGAGCAGTACTTC; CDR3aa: CSARSLPPGSTSYEQYF
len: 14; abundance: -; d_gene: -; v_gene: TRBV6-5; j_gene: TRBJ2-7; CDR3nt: TGTGCCAGCAGTTACGGTAGGAGCTCCTACGAGCAGTACTTC; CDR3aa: CASSYGRSSYEQYF
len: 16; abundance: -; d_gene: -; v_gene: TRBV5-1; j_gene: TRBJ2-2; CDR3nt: TGCGCCAGCAGCTTGGTTAATTCAGGGGACACCGGGGAGCTGTTTTTT; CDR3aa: CASSLVNSGDTGELFF
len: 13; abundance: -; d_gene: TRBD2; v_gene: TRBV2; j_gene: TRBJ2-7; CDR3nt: TGTGCCAGCGCGGGGAGGGCCATGGGCGAGCAGTACTTC; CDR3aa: CASAGRAMGEQYF
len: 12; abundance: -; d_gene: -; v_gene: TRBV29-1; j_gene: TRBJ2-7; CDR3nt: TGCAGCGTTGAAGGGGATGGAGGGGAGCAGTACTTC; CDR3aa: CSVEGDGGEQYF
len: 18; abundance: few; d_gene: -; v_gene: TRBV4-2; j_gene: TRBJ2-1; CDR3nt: TGTGCCAGCAGCCAAGAACTCGCATTGGAGGGGCTCTACAATGAGCAGTTCTTC; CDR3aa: CASSQELALEGLYNEQFF
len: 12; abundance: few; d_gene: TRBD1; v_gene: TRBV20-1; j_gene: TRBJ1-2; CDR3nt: TGCAGTGCTAAGGGACAGGGGACCGGCTACACCTTC; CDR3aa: CSAKGQGTGYTF
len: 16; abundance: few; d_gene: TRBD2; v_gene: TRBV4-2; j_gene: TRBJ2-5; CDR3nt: TGTGCCAGCAGCGCCGGGACTAGCGGGAACCAAGAGACCCAGTACTTC; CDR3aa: CASSAGTSGNQETQYF
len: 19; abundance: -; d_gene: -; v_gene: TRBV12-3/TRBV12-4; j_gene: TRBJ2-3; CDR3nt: TGTGCCAGCTGTGGTCGGAGACAGGGGACTAGTTCGGAGGCAGATACGCAGTATTTT; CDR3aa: CASCGRRQGTSSEADTQYF
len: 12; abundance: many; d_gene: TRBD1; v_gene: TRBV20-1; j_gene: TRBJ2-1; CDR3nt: TGCAGCGCCAGACAGGGGGGTAATGAGCAGTTCTTC; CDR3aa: CSARQGGNEQFF
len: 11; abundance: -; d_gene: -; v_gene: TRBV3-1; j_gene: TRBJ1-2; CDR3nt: TGTGCCAGCGGGAACAGGGTCGGCTACACCTTC; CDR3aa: CASGNRVGYTF
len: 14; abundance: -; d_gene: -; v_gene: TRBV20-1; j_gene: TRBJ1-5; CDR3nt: TGCAGTGCGGCATGGTATGATAGCAATCAGCCCCAGCATTTT; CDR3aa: CSAAWYDSNQPQHF
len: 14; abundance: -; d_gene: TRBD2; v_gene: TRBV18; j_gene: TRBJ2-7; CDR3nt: TGTGCCAGCTCATCAACTAGCGGGAGCCACGAGCAGTACTTC; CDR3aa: CASSSTSGSHEQYF
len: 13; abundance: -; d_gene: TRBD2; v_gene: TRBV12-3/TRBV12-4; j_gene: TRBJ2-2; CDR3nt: TGTGCCAGCACCGGGACTAGTTGGGGGGAGCTGTTTTTT; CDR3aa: CASTGTSWGELFF
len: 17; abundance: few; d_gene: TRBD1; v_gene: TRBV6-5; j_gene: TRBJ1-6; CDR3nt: TGTGCCAGCAGTTATACCCCCGGGACAGGGGTAATTCAGGCCCTCCACTTT; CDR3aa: CASSYTPGTGVIQALHF
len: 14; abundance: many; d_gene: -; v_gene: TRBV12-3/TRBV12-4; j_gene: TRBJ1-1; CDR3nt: TGTGCCAGCAGCCACCAGACTGAAGGGACTGAAGCTTTCTTT; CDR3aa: CASSHQTEGTEAFF
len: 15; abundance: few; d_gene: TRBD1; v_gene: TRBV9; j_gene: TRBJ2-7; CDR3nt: TGTGCCAGCAGCTCAGAGGGGACAGGGGTTTACGAGCAGTACTTC; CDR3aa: CASSSEGTGVYEQYF
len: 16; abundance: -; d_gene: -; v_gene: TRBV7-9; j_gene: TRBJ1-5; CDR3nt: TGTGCCAGCAGCTTAGGCGTAGGGAATATAGATCAGCCCCAGCATTTT; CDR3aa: CASSLGVGNIDQPQHF
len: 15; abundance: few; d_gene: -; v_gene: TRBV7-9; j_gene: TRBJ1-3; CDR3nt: TGTGCCAGCAGCTCCAACGACAAGCTCGGAAACACCATATATTTT; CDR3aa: CASSSNDKLGNTIYF
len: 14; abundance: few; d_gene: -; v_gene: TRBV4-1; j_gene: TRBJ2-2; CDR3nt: TGCGCCAGCAGCCAAATCTCGACAGCCGGGGAGCTGTTTTTT; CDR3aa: CASSQISTAGELFF
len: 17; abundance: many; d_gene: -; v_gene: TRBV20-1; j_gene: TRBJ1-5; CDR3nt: TGCAGTGCTAGAGGGCCTAGGGGGGTTGGGAGCAATCAGCCCCAGCATTTT; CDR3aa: CSARGPRGVGSNQPQHF
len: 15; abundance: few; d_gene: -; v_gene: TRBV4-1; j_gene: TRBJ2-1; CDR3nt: TGCGCCAGCAGCGCCCGGGGTAGCGGTCTAAATGAGCAGTTCTTC; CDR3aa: CASSARGSGLNEQFF
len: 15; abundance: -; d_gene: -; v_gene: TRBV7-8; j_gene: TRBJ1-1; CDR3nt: TGTGCCAGCAGCTTAGCTTATGGGGGCGTCACGGAGGCTTTCTTT; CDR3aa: CASSLAYGGVTEAFF
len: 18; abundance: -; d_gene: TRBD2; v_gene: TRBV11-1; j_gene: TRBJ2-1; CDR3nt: TGTGCCAGCAGCTCGACAACGGGACTAGCGGGGAGATACAATGAGCAGTTCTTC; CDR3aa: CASSSTTGLAGRYNEQFF
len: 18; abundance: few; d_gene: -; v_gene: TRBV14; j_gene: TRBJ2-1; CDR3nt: TGTGCCAGCAGCCGGGGGAAAATTCTCCCACGCTCCTACAATGAGCAGTTCTTC; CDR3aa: CASSRGKILPRSYNEQFF
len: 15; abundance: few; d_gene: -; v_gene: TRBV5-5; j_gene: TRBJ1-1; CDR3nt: TGTGCCAGCAGCTTGTCAGGGTCGGTTAACACTGAAGCTTTCTTT; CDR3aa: CASSLSGSVNTEAFF
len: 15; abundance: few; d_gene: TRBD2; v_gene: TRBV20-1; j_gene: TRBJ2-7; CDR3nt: TGCAGTGCGACGACTAGCGGACGAGCGGGCTACGAGCAGTACTTC; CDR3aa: CSATTSGRAGYEQYF
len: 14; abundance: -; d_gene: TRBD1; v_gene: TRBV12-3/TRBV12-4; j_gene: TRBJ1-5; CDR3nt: TGTGCCAGCAGCTCAGACAGGGTAGGACAGCCCCAGCATTTT; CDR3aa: CASSSDRVGQPQHF
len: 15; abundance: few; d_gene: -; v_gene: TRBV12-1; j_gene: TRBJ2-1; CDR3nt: TGTGCCAGCAGCCCTCATCAGGGCACCTACAATGAGCAGTTCTTC; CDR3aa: CASSPHQGTYNEQFF
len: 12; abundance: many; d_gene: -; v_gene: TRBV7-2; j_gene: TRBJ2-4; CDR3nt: TGTGCCAGCAGCTTAGTGCGGGCGGAGCAGTACTTC; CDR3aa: CASSLVRAEQYF
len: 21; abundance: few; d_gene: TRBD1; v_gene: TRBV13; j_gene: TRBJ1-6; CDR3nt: TGTGCCAGCAGCCGGACGCCCGGACAGGGGTTTTTTGTCTCCTATAATTCACCCCTCCATTTT; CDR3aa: CASSRTPGQGFFVSYNSPLHF
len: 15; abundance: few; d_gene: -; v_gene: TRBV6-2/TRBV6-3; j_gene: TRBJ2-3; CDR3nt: TGTGCCAGCAATTACCTAGATACTAGCACAGATACGCAGTATTTT; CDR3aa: CASNYLDTSTDTQYF
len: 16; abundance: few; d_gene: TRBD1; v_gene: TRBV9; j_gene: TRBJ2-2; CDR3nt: TGTGCCAGCAGCGCTCGGGACAGCGCGAACACCGGGGAGCTGTTTTTT; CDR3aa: CASSARDSANTGELFF
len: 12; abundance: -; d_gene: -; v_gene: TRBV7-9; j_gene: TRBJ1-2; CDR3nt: TGTGCCAGCAGCTTAGCGACCAGTGGCTACACCTTC; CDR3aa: CASSLATSGYTF
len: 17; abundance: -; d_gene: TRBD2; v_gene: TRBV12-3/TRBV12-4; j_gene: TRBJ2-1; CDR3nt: TGTGCCAGCAGTTTAGAATCCGGGACTACCCCCTACAATGAGCAGTTCTTC; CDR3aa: CASSLESGTTPYNEQFF
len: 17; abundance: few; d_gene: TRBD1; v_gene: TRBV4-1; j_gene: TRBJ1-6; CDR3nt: TGCGCCAGCAGCCAAGAGGACAGGGGTAGGAGTAATTCACCCCTCCACTTT; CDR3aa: CASSQEDRGRSNSPLHF
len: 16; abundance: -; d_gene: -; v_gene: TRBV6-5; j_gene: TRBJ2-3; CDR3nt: TGTGCCAGCAGTTACGAGGGAGGAGGTGGGCTTTATACGCAGTATTTT; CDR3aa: CASSYEGGGGLYTQYF
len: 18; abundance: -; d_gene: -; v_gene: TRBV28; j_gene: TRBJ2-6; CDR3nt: TGTGCCAGCAGTCGTAACGCAGGGGCCGTCTCTGGGGCCAACGTCCTGACTTTC; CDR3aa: CASSRNAGAVSGANVLTF
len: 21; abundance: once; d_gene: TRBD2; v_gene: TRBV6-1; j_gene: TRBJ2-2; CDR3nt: TGTGCCAGCAGTGTTCCACAGCCGGGACTAGCGGGGGGGTTTTACACCGGGGAGCTGTTTTTT; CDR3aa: CASSVPQPGLAGGFYTGELFF
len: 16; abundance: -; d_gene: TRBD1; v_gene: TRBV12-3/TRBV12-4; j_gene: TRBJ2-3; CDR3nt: TGTGCCAGCAGTCCGCAAACAGGGGGCGTGACAGATACGCAGTATTTT; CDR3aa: CASSPQTGGVTDTQYF
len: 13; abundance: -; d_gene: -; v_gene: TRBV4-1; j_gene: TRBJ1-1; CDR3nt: TGCGCCAGCAGCCAAGACCGAGAGACTGAAGCTTTCTTT; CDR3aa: CASSQDRETEAFF
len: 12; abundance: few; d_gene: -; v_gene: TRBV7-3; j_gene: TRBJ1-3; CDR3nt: TGTGCCAGCGGCCCCTCCCAGAACACCATATATTTT; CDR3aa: CASGPSQNTIYF
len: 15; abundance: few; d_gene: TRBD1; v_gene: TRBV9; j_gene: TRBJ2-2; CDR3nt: TGTGCCAGCAGCAAACGGACAGGGTACACCGGGGAGCTGTTTTTT; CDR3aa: CASSKRTGYTGELFF
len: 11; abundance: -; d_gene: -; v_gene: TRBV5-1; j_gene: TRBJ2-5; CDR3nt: TGCGCCAGCAGCTTGCATGAGACCCAGTACTTC; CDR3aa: CASSLHETQYF
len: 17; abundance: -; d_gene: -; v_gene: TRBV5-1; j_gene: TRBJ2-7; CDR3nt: TGCGCCAGCAGCTTGGCCGGGTCCCTCCATGGACCCTACGAGCAGTACTTC; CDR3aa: CASSLAGSLHGPYEQYF
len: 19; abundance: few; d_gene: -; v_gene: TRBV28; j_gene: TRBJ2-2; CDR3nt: TGTGCCAGCCCCGAGAGGCCACGTGGAGGGGCCCGGAACACCGGGGAGCTGTTTTTT; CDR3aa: CASPERPRGGARNTGELFF
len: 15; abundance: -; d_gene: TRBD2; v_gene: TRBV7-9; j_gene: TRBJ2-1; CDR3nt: TGTGCCAGCAGCTTAACAGGACTAGCCCACAATGAGCAGTTCTTC; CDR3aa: CASSLTGLAHNEQFF
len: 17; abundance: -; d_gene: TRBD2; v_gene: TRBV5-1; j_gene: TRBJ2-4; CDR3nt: TGCGCCAGCAGCTCGGGACTAGCGGGAGGGCCTAGTGACATTCAGTACTTC; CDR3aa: CASSSGLAGGPSDIQYF
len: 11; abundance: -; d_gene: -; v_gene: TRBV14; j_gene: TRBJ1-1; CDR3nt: TGTGCCAGCAGCCAGACCACTGAAGCTTTCTTT; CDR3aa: CASSQTTEAFF
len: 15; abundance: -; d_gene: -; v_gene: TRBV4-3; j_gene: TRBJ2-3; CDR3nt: TGCGCCAGCAGCCAAGATAGGATCAGCACAGATACGCAGTATTTT; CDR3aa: CASSQDRISTDTQYF
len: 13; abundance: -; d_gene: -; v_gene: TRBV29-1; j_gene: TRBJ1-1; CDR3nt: TGCAGCGTTTACATGAAAGAGAACACTGAAGCTTTCTTT; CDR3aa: CSVYMKENTEAFF
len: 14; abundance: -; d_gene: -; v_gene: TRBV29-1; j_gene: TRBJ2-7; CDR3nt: TGCAGCGTTGCTCGACACAACGACTTCTACGAGCAGTACTTC; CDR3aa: CSVARHNDFYEQYF
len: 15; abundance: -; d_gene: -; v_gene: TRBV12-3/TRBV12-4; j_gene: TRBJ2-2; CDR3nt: TGTGCCAGCAGCCCCGACTTGTATAACACCGGGGAGCTGTTTTTT; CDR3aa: CASSPDLYNTGELFF
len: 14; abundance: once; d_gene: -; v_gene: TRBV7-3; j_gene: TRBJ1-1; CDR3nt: TGTGCCAGCAGCCCCGGGGTCAAGGGGACTGAAGCTTTCTTT; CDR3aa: CASSPGVKGTEAFF